Detailed here is one TCR beta chain. Assay used: immunoSEQ multiplex PCR; TCRdb lists only in-frame clones, some missing. The sample shows around 250,000 clones, about 87% of them seen only once. This record comes from a study of blood T cell repertoires in COVID-19. Which cohort a participant joined came from the clinical history participants gave. The CDR3 is 14 residues long. CDR1 is SGHTA and CDR2 is FQGNSA in the germline V gene. V lost 5 bases to trimming and J lost 7 bases, with 17 bases between them. The TCR comes from a woman aged 40 to 49 who had been exposed to COVID-19. The rearrangement links TRBV7-2 to TRBJ2-5; D perhaps matches TRBD2 (6 bases). The sequencing sample was made of PBMCs or T cells enriched from blood (not recorded which). This CDR3 reads CASSPDWRAGTQYF. CDR3 coding DNA: TGTGCCAGCAGCCCAGACTGGAGGGCGGGGACCCAGTACTTC.